This TCR beta chain was sequenced for a study of shared clonotypes between healthy human individuals. Study in general: Three CD4 naive, three CD4 memory, two CD8 naive and one CD8 memory plate were used per donor.

This table comes from immunoSEQ multiplex PCR, and its TCRdb copy is limited to in-frame clones, with some not included. The sample includes about 2.1 million clones, under 95% of them seen just once. CD45RO-negative CD8 cells positively selected for CCR7 made up the naive population, which excluded terminally differentiated effector memory CD45RA+ cells. This clone is a singleton in its sample. Between the trimmed V and J ends, which lost 6 bases and 6 bases, there was a span of 18 bases. The CDR3 covers 14 residues. CDR1 is LNHDA and CDR2 is SQIVND in the germline V gene (reference sequence). The genes are TRBV19 and TRBJ2-7; D unresolved. The source material was naive CD8+ T cells from PBMCs. The receptor was isolated from a man between 18 and 35 years old in good health. Some clones in this sample may be carry-over from other donors' samples. CDR3 nucleotide sequence: TGTGCCAGTAGCCCATTTGGGATCTCACCCGAGCAGTACTTC. Translation: CASSPFGISPEQYF.